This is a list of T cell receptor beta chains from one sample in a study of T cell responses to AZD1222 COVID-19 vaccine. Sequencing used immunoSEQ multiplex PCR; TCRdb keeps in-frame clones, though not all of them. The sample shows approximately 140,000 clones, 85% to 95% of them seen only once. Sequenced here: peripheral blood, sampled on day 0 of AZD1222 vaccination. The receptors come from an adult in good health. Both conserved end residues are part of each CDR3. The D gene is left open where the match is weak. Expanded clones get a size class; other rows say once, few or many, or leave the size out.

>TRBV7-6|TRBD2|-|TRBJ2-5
TGTGCCAGCAGCCTTTTTGCTAGCGGGGCACAAGAGACCCAGTACTTC
CASSLFASGAQETQYF
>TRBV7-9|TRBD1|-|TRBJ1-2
TGTGCCAGCAGCTTTGGGACAGGGGGAGCCCTTGGCTACACCTTC
CASSFGTGGALGYTF
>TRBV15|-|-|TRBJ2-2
TGTGCCACCAGCAGACAGATCGGGGAGCTGTTTTTT
CATSRQIGELFF
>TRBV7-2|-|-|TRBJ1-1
TGTGCCAGCAGCCTCAGGGGTTACATGAACACTGAAGCTTTCTTT
CASSLRGYMNTEAFF
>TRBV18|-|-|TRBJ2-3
TGTGCCAGCTCACCACAAAGCACAGATACGCAGTATTTT
CASSPQSTDTQYF
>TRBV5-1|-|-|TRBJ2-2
TGCGCCAGCAGCTTGGGCGTCTACAACACCGGGGAGCTGTTTTTT
CASSLGVYNTGELFF
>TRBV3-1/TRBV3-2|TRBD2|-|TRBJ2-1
TGTGCCAGCAGCCAAGATCTGGGCGGGGGGCAGAGAAATGAGCAGTTCTTC
CASSQDLGGGQRNEQFF
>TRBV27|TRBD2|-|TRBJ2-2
TGTGCCAGCACCGGGACTAGCGGGGGCTACACCGGGGAGCTGTTTTTT
CASTGTSGGYTGELFF
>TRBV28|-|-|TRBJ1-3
TGTGCCAGCAGTTTGCCGGGGGGCAATAGAAACACCATATATTTT
CASSLPGGNRNTIYF
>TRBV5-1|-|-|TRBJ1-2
TGCGCCAGCAGCACAAGCCCTAACTATGGCTACACCTTC
CASSTSPNYGYTF
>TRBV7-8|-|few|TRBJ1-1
TGTGCCAGCAGCTTATACCAGAACACCGGAGCTTTCTTT
CASSLYQNTGAFF
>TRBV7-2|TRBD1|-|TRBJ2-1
TGTGCCAGCAGCTTAGCGGCTACAGGGGGCCACAATGAGCAGTTCTTC
CASSLAATGGHNEQFF
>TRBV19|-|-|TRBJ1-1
TGTGCCAGTACTACAGGGAACACTGAAGCTTTCTTT
CASTTGNTEAFF
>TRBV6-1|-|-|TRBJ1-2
TGTGCCAGCAGTGAACGGCTATTCAGGGAAGTGAACTATGGCTACACCTTC
CASSERLFREVNYGYTF
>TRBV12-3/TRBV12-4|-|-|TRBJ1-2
TGTGCCAGCAGTCCCAGGGAAGCCTATGGCTACACCTTC
CASSPREAYGYTF
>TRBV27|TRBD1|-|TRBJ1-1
TGTGCCAGCAGTCCGCTCGGCCTCAGGGGGACGAACACTGAAGCTTTCTTT
CASSPLGLRGTNTEAFF
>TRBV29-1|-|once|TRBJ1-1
TGCAGCGTTGAAGCATCCGGGACGGTGAACACTGAAGCTTTCTTT
CSVEASGTVNTEAFF
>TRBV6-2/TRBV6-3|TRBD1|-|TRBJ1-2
TGTGCCAGCAGTTATGATCGGACAGGCGATTTCTATGGCTACACCTTC
CASSYDRTGDFYGYTF
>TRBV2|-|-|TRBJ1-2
TGTGCCAGCAGTGGAGGGGCAGGGCTCATTTATGGCTACACCTTC
CASSGGAGLIYGYTF
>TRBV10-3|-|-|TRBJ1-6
TGTGCCATCAGCACCGGAGATTCACCCCTCCACTTT
CAISTGDSPLHF
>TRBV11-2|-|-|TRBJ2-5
TGTGCCAGCAGCTCGGGGGAGACCCAGTACTTC
CASSSGETQYF
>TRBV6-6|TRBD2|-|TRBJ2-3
TGTGCCAGCAGTTACCCGATAGCGGGAAATACGCAGTATTTT
CASSYPIAGNTQYF
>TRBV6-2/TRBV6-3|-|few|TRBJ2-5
TGTGCCAGCAGTTACCTGGACAGCCAAGAGACCCAGTACTTC
CASSYLDSQETQYF
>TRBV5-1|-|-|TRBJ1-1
TGCGCCAGCAGCTTAATCGGGGGTTTTACTGAAGCTTTCTTT
CASSLIGGFTEAFF
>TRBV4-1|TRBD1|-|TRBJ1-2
TGCGCCAGCAGCCAGGGGACAGGCTATGGCTACACCTTC
CASSQGTGYGYTF
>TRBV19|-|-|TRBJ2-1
TGTGCCAGTAGTATGATGAAATCCCCCTACAATGAGCAGTTCTTC
CASSMMKSPYNEQFF
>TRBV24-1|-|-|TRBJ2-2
TGTGCCACCAGTGCCTCCCCAGGGGGAGGAGGCACCGGGGAGCTGTTTTTT
CATSASPGGGGTGELFF
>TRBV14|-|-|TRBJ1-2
TGTGCCAGCAGCCAAGATCAGTTCGGGGGACGGGGCTACACCTTC
CASSQDQFGGRGYTF
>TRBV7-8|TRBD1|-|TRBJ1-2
TGTGCCAGCAGCTTCGGACAGGACCAGTATGGCTACACCTTC
CASSFGQDQYGYTF
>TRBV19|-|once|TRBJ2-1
TGTGCCAGTGATACCCGACGCGGGGATCAGTTCTTC
CASDTRRGDQFF
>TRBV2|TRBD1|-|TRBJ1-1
TGTGCCAGCAGTGACTTCGGACAGGGCGTGCGAGCTTTCTTT
CASSDFGQGVRAFF
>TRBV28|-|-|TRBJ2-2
TGTGCCAGCAGTTTAGGGCCTGGGGAGCTGTTTTTT
CASSLGPGELFF
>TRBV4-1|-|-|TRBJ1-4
TGCGCCAGCAGCCAAGCTACGAGTATTCGGCCGTTTTTT
CASSQATSIRPFF
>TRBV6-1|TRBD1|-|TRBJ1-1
TGTGCCAGCAGTGAACCCGGGACAGGGAGCACTGAAGCTTTCTTT
CASSEPGTGSTEAFF
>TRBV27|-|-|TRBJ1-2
TGTGCCAGCAGTCACGCGCCCCTCTATGGCTACACCTTC
CASSHAPLYGYTF
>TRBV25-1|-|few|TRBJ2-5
TGTGCCAGCAGTGAGGGGTTTCTAGGGCCATCTTTGGAGACCCAGTACTTC
CASSEGFLGPSLETQYF
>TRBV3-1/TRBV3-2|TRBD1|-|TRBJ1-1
TGTGCCAGCAGCCAACACCGGGACAGGGGCACTGAAGCTTTCTTT
CASSQHRDRGTEAFF
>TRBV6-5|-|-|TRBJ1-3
TGTGCCAGCAGTTACACAGGACTGCTCTCTGGAAACACCATATATTTT
CASSYTGLLSGNTIYF
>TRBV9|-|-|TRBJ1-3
TGTGCCAGCAGCGTTGGTACTGGAAACACCATATATTTT
CASSVGTGNTIYF